This T cell receptor beta chain was identified in a study of Graves' ophthalmopathy and Graves' hyperthyroidism. Study details: The blood sample was drawn at first diagnosis and before any treatment. Study-level findings and limits: Researchers report that a 13-signature model separated ophthalmopathy from stable hyperthyroidism, posting about 88% sensitivity and roughly 83% specificity. Blood contained most expanded thyroid clonotypes exceeding 0.001 frequency.

Ophthalmopathy-affected donors exhibited moderate-to-severe activity, CAS ≥3, NOSPECS ≥4, and duration under 3 months. Trimming took 4 bases from V and 7 from J; bases not matched to a gene: 7. The length of the CDR3 is 14 residues. Germline assignment: CDR1 SGHKS and CDR2 YYEKEE (reference sequence). Points on this clonotype: Its target is unknown.

Amplification of the TCR beta CDR3 regions used RNA transcripts (as template). The first round was an RT-PCR with HTBI primers, and the second round was a multiplex PCR. TCRdb ran MiXCR on the multiplex PCR reads and lists one entry per CDR3 protein. The sample holds about 660,000 distinct CDR3 sequences, over 40% seen once. This chain connects TRBV5-5 to TRBJ2-7; 11 nucleotides match TRBD2. The sequence derives from an adult man with Graves' ophthalmopathy. The sequenced sample consisted of peripheral blood. CDR3 DNA: TGTGCCAGCAGCCAGGGGACTAGCGGACAAGAGCAGTACTTC. This codes for CASSQGTSGQEQYF.